The entry below gives a single T cell receptor (beta chain) sequence along with its context. Its antigen is still unknown. Produced via immunoSEQ multiplex PCR; TCRdb's table is partial and in-frame only. The sample consists of 25,000 to 30,000 clones, 80% of them appearing once. The data originate from a study of OX40 agonist ivuxolimab in advanced cancers. Background on the study: The patients got ivuxolimab, which is an agonistic anti-OX40 (CD134) antibody. Every 2 weeks, patients got intravenous ivuxolimab at one of six dose levels (0.01-10 mg/kg).

Study conclusions and caveats: Low normalized T-cell clonal expansion also characterized some of the nonresponders. Clonal expansion from baseline to week 6 occurred in both CD4+ and CD8+ T cells.

The sequence derives from an adult with an advanced solid tumor such as melanoma, head and neck, liver or kidney cancer. The sample was CD4+ or CD8+ T cells sorted from blood, taken in a trial of the OX40 agonist ivuxolimab.

CDR3 amino acids: CASTKVRGYQPQHF. The DNA for the CDR3 is TGTGCCAGCACTAAAGTTAGGGGCTATCAGCCCCAGCATTTT. The rearrangement links TRBV6-5 to TRBJ1-5; a possible D gene is TRBD1 (5 bases). CDR3 size: 14 residues. CDR1 MNHEY and CDR2 SVGAGI come from the germline V gene. V dropped 7 bases and J dropped 5 bases, with 15 bases sitting between them.